This TCR beta chain was recovered during a study of cytomegalovirus exposure and HLA in healthy donors. The overall study: An analysis done earlier identified 117 million unique TCR beta sequences from about 179 million T cells. Whole-study findings and limits: Most sequenced TCRs were rare (though some public TCRs occurred in many donors). Among TCR beta chains, those listed as cytomegalovirus-associated numbered fewer than 200.

Amplification used 60 Vbeta primers and 13 Jbeta primers. Authors' data handling: As a later analysis found, there were approximately 80 million unique TCR beta chains, of which around 9.9 million were shared. TCRdb keeps only in-frame clones here, not all; method: immunoSEQ multiplex PCR. Clone size and the V and J calls come from that table; the DNA yielded D and trimming. This table holds 120,000 or so clones, under 85% found once. A note on this clone: What it binds is unknown.

J was trimmed by 2 bases and V by 6 bases; bases with no gene match: 5. This CDR3 region has 14 residues. Germline V lookup: CDR1 SNHLY, CDR2 FYNNEI. The TCR originated in a man between 18 and 29 years old in good health and CMV-seropositive. This chain joins TRBV2 and TRBJ2-3; 7 bases line up with TRBD2. Sequenced input: PBMCs. CDR3 amino acids: CASRDWDYTDTQYF. In DNA form, the CDR3 reads TGTGCCAGCAGGGATTGGGACTACACAGATACGCAGTATTTT.